This T cell receptor beta chain is from a study of regulatory T cells in long-lasting Graves disease. CDR3 length: 14 amino acids. After removal of 4 bases from V and 3 bases from J, the junction contained 6 bases not matched to a gene. Germline CDR1 and CDR2: LNHDA and SQIVND (reference sequence). Each CDR3 protein gets one entry after TCRdb re-called the reads with MiXCR. The data hold approximately 1,200 distinct CDR3 sequences, with about 86% observed a single time. Comment on this clonotype: The target antigen is unknown.

Study conclusions and caveats: Those with persistent disease had in common more public clonotypes (around 2,500) than new patients (about 970). Persistent disease samples used TRBV28, TRBJ1-2 and TRBJ2-5 preferentially.

PBMC-derived RNA was used for the TCR library. The diagnosis of Graves' disease used American Thyroid Association guidelines. The J gene is TRBJ2-7, the V gene TRBV19; TRBD2 aligns across 7 bases. Sequences were derived from peripheral blood mononuclear cells (PBMCs), sampled with antithyroid drug treatment, in newly diagnosed or persistent Graves disease (not recorded which). This clonotype was sampled from a woman in her forties or fifties with Graves disease. The CDR3 is CASSTAGRDYEQYF. In DNA form, the CDR3 reads TGTGCCAGTAGTACGGCAGGGAGGGACTACGAGCAGTACTTC.